This T cell receptor beta chain originates from a study of cytomegalovirus exposure and HLA in healthy donors. Produced via immunoSEQ multiplex PCR; TCRdb's table is partial and in-frame only. Of over 45,000 clones listed, more than 80% were seen once; the top ten hold around 5.5%. The CDR3 covers 14 residues. The V end was cut by 4 bases, the J end by 5 bases, with 15 bases between. Germline assignment: CDR1 SGHRS and CDR2 YFSETQ. This clonotype was sampled from a woman under 30 in good health and CMV-seronegative. Sequencing was done on a sample of PBMCs. V usage is TRBV5-1 and J usage is TRBJ1-1, with D tentatively TRBD1 (6 bases). The CDR3 bases are TGCGCCAGCAGCAGGGAGGGGGGATTTACTGAAGCTTTCTTT. Translation gives CASSREGGFTEAFF.